This is a list of T cell receptor beta chains from one sample in a study of monozygotic twins with inflammatory bowel disease. After re-calling the 5' RACE reads, TCRdb lists one entry per CDR3 protein, DNA absent. Its table records around 210,000 distinct CDR3 sequences. Source material: blood. All receptors derive from a human donor with ulcerative colitis or Crohn's disease, or a healthy co-twin of an affected twin (not recorded which). Each CDR3 is given with its conserved first and last residue.

j_gene	v_gene	CDR3aa
TRBJ1-6	TRBV6-5	CASRRMGSPLHF
TRBJ2-1	TRBV19	CASRPSGVNEQFF
TRBJ2-3	TRBV5-5	CASTRQGISTDTQYF
TRBJ2-7	TRBV6-2/TRBV6-3	CASRGLAGVPADEQNF
TRBJ2-1	TRBV6-5	CASSYSITYNEQFF
TRBJ2-5	TRBV11-2	CASERNRGLQETQYF
TRBJ1-5	TRBV24-1	CATSGAGPPQHF
TRBJ2-6	TRBV14	CASSQDLLSGANVLTF
TRBJ2-5	TRBV7-9	CASSSGLLVYQETQYF
TRBJ2-7	TRBV7-2	CASSPETGKGSEQYF
TRBJ2-1	TRBV7-2	CASSLVVRGGLQFF
TRBJ2-5	TRBV3-1	CASSQDGERGPETQYF
TRBJ2-3	TRBV29-1	CSAKQTATSTDTQYF
TRBJ1-5	TRBV5-1	CASSPGESWGPQHF
TRBJ1-5	TRBV6-2/TRBV6-3	CASSNTGRSNQPQHF
TRBJ1-2	TRBV12-3/TRBV12-4	CASSLSANYGYTF
TRBJ1-1	TRBV12-3/TRBV12-4	CASSLYRTGATEAFF
TRBJ1-5	TRBV6-4	CASKLDRGFLGGGDQPQHF
TRBJ2-7	TRBV5-1	CASSLEKGGGRLRGYEQYF
TRBJ1-2	TRBV7-9	CASSLALETGQSGYTF
TRBJ2-3	TRBV2	CASNPAGREGTDTQYF
TRBJ1-4	TRBV27	CASRQGLTNEKLFF
TRBJ1-5	TRBV4-3	CASSQEATGNQPQHF
TRBJ1-4	TRBV7-2	CASSSRGAGDEKLFF
TRBJ2-5	TRBV5-6	CASSSHSAEETQYF
TRBJ2-3	TRBV10-3	CAISESGAGGPDTQYF
TRBJ2-7	TRBV29-1	CSVGGHGYEQYF
TRBJ2-5	TRBV6-1	CASKQEGGRETQYF
TRBJ2-6	TRBV7-9	CASSLAGQVSGANVLTF
TRBJ1-6	TRBV6-6	CASNGQGTESPLHF
TRBJ1-2	TRBV20-1	CSATSAGYGYTF
TRBJ2-7	TRBV14	CASSLYTSAYEQYF
TRBJ1-5	TRBV5-1	CASSLDGGDQPQHF
TRBJ1-2	TRBV14	CASSPDLNYGYTF
TRBJ1-4	TRBV18	CASCRGKNEKLFF
TRBJ2-5	TRBV5-1	CASSVGTSAQQETQYF
TRBJ1-3	TRBV7-2	CASSPSENTIYF
TRBJ1-1	TRBV2	CASNYRGNTEAFF